This TCR beta chain originates from a study of shared clonotypes between healthy human individuals. This clone showed up just once. CDR3 size: 13 residues. With 1 base removed from V and 4 bases from J, the gap between germline ends came to 7 bases. Germline-derived CDR1 and CDR2 are MNHEY and SMNVEV (reference sequence). Repertoires were generated with immunoSEQ multiplex PCR, while TCRdb's copy carries only in-frame clones and drops some. The repertoire holds a few hundred thousand clones, around 86% seen once, with roughly 17% in the top ten. This clonotype was sampled from a man between 18 and 29 years old in good health. The chain carries TRBV27 and TRBJ2-5; the D gene is possibly TRBD2 (6 bases). The sequencing sample was made of memory CD8+ T cells sorted from blood. Regarding subset: CD45RO+ cells pooled with CCR7-negative TemRA cells. The CDR3 DNA reads TGTGCCAGCAGTTTATTTAGCGGAGAGACCCAGTACTTC. Its protein is CASSLFSGETQYF.